Listed below are T cell receptor beta chains from one sample, sequenced in a study of T cell changes during pregnancy in multiple sclerosis. Profiling relied on immunoSEQ multiplex PCR, and the TCRdb table lists in-frame clones only, not all of them. The table has about 53,000 clones, nearly 90% seen once; the top ten hold just over 5%. The sample in question was peripheral blood, obtained after pregnancy. The source is a female donor in good health, enrolled as a control in a pregnancy study. The CDR3 runs from the conserved cysteine through the conserved F or W. D genes are given only for firm matches. The size entry is marked missing in some rows and otherwise reads once, few, many or a size class.

D | J | size | V | DNA | CDR3
TRBD1 | TRBJ2-7 | NA | TRBV13 | TGTGCCAGCAGTTCCGGGACAGACTCCTACGAGCAGTACTTC | CASSSGTDSYEQYF
TRBD1 | TRBJ1-5 | NA | TRBV18 | TGTGCCAGCTCCCGGGACAGGGATAGCAATCAGCCCCAGCATTTT | CASSRDRDSNQPQHF
TRBD2 | TRBJ2-1 | few | TRBV28 | TGTGCCAGCAGTTCCCGAGGGAGCGGGAAAGCCAATGAGCAGTTCTTC | CASSSRGSGKANEQFF
NA | TRBJ1-2 | once | TRBV4-2 | TGTGCCAGCAGCCAAGAATGGGGGGCTAACTATGGCTACACCTTC | CASSQEWGANYGYTF
NA | TRBJ2-4 | NA | TRBV7-2 | TGTGCCAGCAGCTTAGCCCGGGACATCATGGGGGACATTCAGTACTTC | CASSLARDIMGDIQYF
TRBD1 | TRBJ2-7 | once | TRBV5-8 | TGTGCCAGCAGCTTGAAATCGGGACAGGGACCCTACGAGCAGTACTTC | CASSLKSGQGPYEQYF
NA | TRBJ1-5 | NA | TRBV2 | TGTGCCAGCAGTCATTCCCTTCTACTAAGGAGAGATAGCAATCAGCCCCAGCATTTT | CASSHSLLLRRDSNQPQHF
TRBD1 | TRBJ1-4 | NA | TRBV19 | TGTGCCAGTAGTGCCCAGGGACAGGGGAAAGAAAAACTGTTTTTT | CASSAQGQGKEKLFF
NA | TRBJ2-3 | NA | TRBV6-1 | TGTGCCAGCAGTGATAGGCGGAGAGATACGCAGTATTTT | CASSDRRRDTQYF
TRBD2 | TRBJ2-1 | NA | TRBV5-1 | TGCGCCAGCAGCTTGCTTACTAGCGGGAGAAATGAGCAGTTCTTC | CASSLLTSGRNEQFF
TRBD2 | TRBJ2-7 | NA | TRBV7-8 | TGTGCCAGCACCCACGGGGGGGACGAGCAGTACTTC | CASTHGGDEQYF
NA | TRBJ1-2 | NA | TRBV27 | TGTGCCAGCAGTTCCGGGGGTTATGGCTACACCTTC | CASSSGGYGYTF
NA | TRBJ2-7 | NA | TRBV7-3 | TGTGCCAGCAGCCCCGGTCGGGGGGCAAGCTACGAGCAGTACTTC | CASSPGRGASYEQYF
TRBD1 | TRBJ1-4 | NA | TRBV7-8 | TGTGCCAGCAGCCCAGACAGGGGCCTCGTCGATGAAAAACTGTTTTTT | CASSPDRGLVDEKLFF
NA | TRBJ1-6 | NA | TRBV28 | TGTGCCAGCAGTTCCCCCCGGACAGATTATAATTCACCCCTCCACTTT | CASSSPRTDYNSPLHF
TRBD1 | TRBJ1-6 | NA | TRBV19 | TGTGCCAGTAGTACCACAGGGGGAAAGGCACCCCTCCACTTT | CASSTTGGKAPLHF
TRBD1 | TRBJ2-1 | NA | TRBV19 | TGTGCCAGTAGTCCAAAGACAGGGGTCCTTGACAATGAGCAGTTCTTC | CASSPKTGVLDNEQFF
TRBD2 | TRBJ2-5 | NA | TRBV5-1 | TGCGCCAGCAGCTTGCCGGGGGGGCCCGAGACCCAGTACTTC | CASSLPGGPETQYF
TRBD2 | TRBJ2-1 | NA | TRBV30 | TGTGCCTGGCGGACTAGCGGGAGGTCGTACAATGAGCAGTTCTTC | CAWRTSGRSYNEQFF
TRBD1 | TRBJ1-2 | NA | TRBV5-6 | TGTGCCAGCAGCCTCCCCCGGGGACAGGGAATGATAGACTACACCTTC | CASSLPRGQGMIDYTF
NA | TRBJ1-1 | NA | TRBV15 | TGTGCCACCAGCAGAGGATCCGGGGACACTGAAGCTTTCTTT | CATSRGSGDTEAFF
TRBD1 | TRBJ1-4 | NA | TRBV28 | TGTGCCAGTTTCTCCGGGACAGGGGTAGAAAAACTGTTTTTT | CASFSGTGVEKLFF
TRBD2 | TRBJ2-2 | NA | TRBV27 | TGTGCCAGCAGGACTAGCATTTACACCGGGGAGCTGTTTTTT | CASRTSIYTGELFF
TRBD1 | TRBJ2-2 | NA | TRBV7-3 | TGTGCCAGCAGCCTTAGGGGACAGGGGTCTGCCGGGGAGCTGTTTTTT | CASSLRGQGSAGELFF